The clone carrying this T cell receptor beta chain was found once. Its specificity is unknown. These data come from a study of PD-1 blockade in classical Hodgkin lymphoma. Findings and caveats of the study: What drove the repertoire differences, possibly disease activity or prior therapy, has not been defined. Reports indicated that newly diagnosed patients had lower baseline TCR diversity than healthy donors did.

As for time point: newly diagnosed, previously untreated cHL patient sample. Acting as the comparison were PBMCs from newly diagnosed, untreated classical Hodgkin lymphoma. Using immunoSEQ multiplex PCR, the repertoire was profiled, and TCRdb retains in-frame clones only, with some absent. The sample yields 20,000 to 25,000 clones, roughly 94% seen once. Germline CDR1 reads SGDLS; CDR2 reads YYNGEE. This CDR3 comprises 15 residues. V was trimmed by 3 bases and J by 5 bases, leaving 14 bases between them. This TCR was sampled from a human donor with classical Hodgkin lymphoma. The specimen sequenced was peripheral blood mononuclear cells (PBMCs). The rearrangement links TRBV9 to TRBJ2-2; either TRBD1 or TRBD2 may fit D (6 bases each). The CDR3 region is CASSARGPGTGELFF. CDR3 DNA: TGTGCCAGCAGCGCCCGGGGGCCGGGGACCGGGGAGCTGTTTTTT.